This TCR beta chain was recovered during a study of cytomegalovirus exposure and HLA in healthy donors. Looking at the study overall: An earlier analysis found fewer than 140 million unique TCR beta sequences from approximately 200 million T cells.

With 60 Vbeta and 13 Jbeta primers, the PCR was carried out. Profiling relied on immunoSEQ multiplex PCR, and the TCRdb table lists in-frame clones only, not all of them. The sample holds 100,000 or so clones; 83% are singletons and the top ten take 5% to 6.5%. General observations from the study: The authors excluded some V segments, including TRBV6-2 and TRBV6-3, as indistinguishable. Among the sequence variants, a highly shared cluster was likely an artifact of sequencing.

Trimming left V 1 base short and J 4 bases short, with 7 bases between. This CDR3 spans 13 amino acids. Germline V gives CDR1 SEHNR, CDR2 FQNEAQ (reference sequence). About this clone: The antigen is not known.

This chain connects TRBV7-9 to TRBJ2-5; maybe TRBD1 (5 bases). What was sequenced was PBMCs. The TCR sequence derives from a man aged 18 to 30 in good health and CMV-seronegative. The CDR3 loop is CASSLEQAETQYF. The DNA for the CDR3 is TGTGCCAGCAGCTTAGAACAGGCAGAGACCCAGTACTTC.